A selection of T cell receptor beta chains follows, all from one sample in a study of OX40 agonist ivuxolimab in advanced cancers. Only in-frame clones appear in the TCRdb table, and some are missing; sequencing was by immunoSEQ multiplex PCR. This table holds 40,000 to 60,000 clones, approximately 91% found once. The material sequenced was CD4+ or CD8+ T cells sorted from blood, taken in a trial of the OX40 agonist ivuxolimab. These receptors all come from an adult with an advanced solid tumor such as melanoma, head and neck, liver or kidney cancer. Each CDR3 is given with its conserved first and last residue. The order of the fields is clone size, CDR3 length, D gene, J gene, V gene, CDR3 protein, CDR3 DNA. The D gene is left open where the match is weak. Rows give clone size only sometimes, using once, few, many, or a class for an expanded clone.

once	16	-	TRBJ1-4	TRBV6-5	CASSYSMAVGYEKLFF	TGTGCCAGCAGTTACTCGATGGCCGTAGGGTATGAAAAACTGTTTTTT
-	14	-	TRBJ1-2	TRBV4-2	CASSQVGDTYGYTF	TGTGCCAGCAGCCAGGTCGGGGATACCTATGGCTACACCTTC
-	17	TRBD1	TRBJ1-6	TRBV30	CAWSVSWSGQYNSPLHF	TGTGCCTGGAGTGTAAGCTGGTCGGGACAGTATAATTCACCCCTCCACTTT
few	15	-	TRBJ1-1	TRBV6-1	CASSEGRAMNTEAFF	TGTGCCAGCAGTGAGGGGAGGGCCATGAACACTGAAGCTTTCTTT
-	16	-	TRBJ1-1	TRBV7-2	CASRGGRVIMNTEAFF	TGTGCCAGCAGGGGGGGCAGAGTCATTATGAACACTGAAGCTTTCTTT
-	13	-	TRBJ1-5	TRBV6-5	CASSYRGNQPQHF	TGTGCCAGCAGTTACAGAGGGAATCAGCCCCAGCATTTT
-	15	-	TRBJ1-5	TRBV27	CASSSIFRVGQPQHF	TGTGCCAGCAGTTCTATCTTCAGGGTGGGACAGCCCCAGCATTTT
-	15	-	TRBJ2-7	TRBV4-1	CASSQVWGSSYEQYF	TGCGCCAGCAGCCAAGTATGGGGAAGTTCCTACGAGCAGTACTTC
-	14	-	TRBJ1-1	TRBV5-1	CASSLGVMNTEAFF	TGCGCCAGCAGCTTGGGCGTCATGAACACTGAAGCTTTCTTT
-	14	-	TRBJ1-1	TRBV28	CASSRGEVYTEAFF	TGTGCCAGCAGTAGGGGCGAGGTCTACACTGAAGCTTTCTTT
-	13	TRBD1	TRBJ2-7	TRBV29-1	CSGGGQGAYEQYF	TGCAGCGGCGGGGGACAGGGGGCCTACGAGCAGTACTTC
-	14	TRBD2	TRBJ2-1	TRBV7-9	CATAGGGSLNEQFF	TGTGCCACCGCCGGTGGCGGGAGTTTGAATGAGCAGTTCTTC
-	12	-	TRBJ1-6	TRBV6-4	CATKVTGSPLHF	TGTGCCACAAAAGTAACCGGATCACCCCTCCACTTT
-	13	-	TRBJ1-3	TRBV7-9	CASSLISGNTIYF	TGTGCCAGCAGCTTAATCTCTGGAAACACCATATATTTT
-	17	TRBD2	TRBJ2-3	TRBV2	CASSGEGLAGHTDTQYF	TGTGCCAGCAGTGGGGAGGGGCTAGCGGGGCACACAGATACGCAGTATTTT
-	15	-	TRBJ1-3	TRBV10-1	CASPTGDTSGNTIYF	TGCGCCAGCCCCACCGGGGACACCTCTGGAAACACCATATATTTT
-	16	TRBD2	TRBJ2-5	TRBV7-3	CASSAGLAGGQETQYF	TGTGCCAGCAGCGCGGGACTAGCGGGGGGACAAGAGACCCAGTACTTC
-	16	TRBD1	TRBJ1-2	TRBV14	CASSHSPTGTDYGYTF	TGTGCCAGCAGCCACTCACCGACAGGGACAGACTATGGCTACACCTTC
few	14	-	TRBJ2-7	TRBV6-1	CASSVTVYGYEQYF	TGTGCCAGCAGTGTAACAGTTTACGGCTACGAGCAGTACTTC
once	16	-	TRBJ2-2	TRBV9	CASCGSEAVNTGELFF	TGTGCCAGCTGTGGTAGCGAGGCCGTGAACACCGGGGAGCTGTTTTTT
-	12	-	TRBJ1-5	TRBV27	CASGPDNQPQHF	TGTGCCAGTGGGCCAGACAATCAGCCCCAGCATTTT
-	15	TRBD2	TRBJ2-3	TRBV7-2	CASSLSSGGTDTQYF	TGTGCCAGCAGCCTCTCGAGCGGGGGCACAGATACGCAGTATTTT
-	13	-	TRBJ1-3	TRBV11-2	CASSPGSGNTIYF	TGTGCCAGCAGTCCAGGGTCCGGAAACACCATATATTTT
-	15	TRBD1	TRBJ2-7	TRBV5-8	CASSFRAQGAYEQYF	TGTGCCAGCAGCTTTAGGGCACAGGGGGCCTACGAGCAGTACTTC
few	13	-	TRBJ1-1	TRBV5-1	CASRQTMNTEAFF	TGCGCCAGCAGACAGACAATGAACACTGAAGCTTTCTTT
-	16	-	TRBJ2-3	TRBV5-6	CASSEVAGRGEDTQYF	TGTGCCAGCAGCGAGGTGGCGGGCCGGGGTGAGGATACGCAGTATTTT
-	17	-	TRBJ2-3	TRBV11-2	CASSLVVFTPVTDTQYF	TGTGCCAGCAGCTTAGTCGTGTTCACGCCTGTCACAGATACGCAGTATTTT
-	15	TRBD2	TRBJ2-7	TRBV28	CASSLGGGRGHEQYF	TGTGCCAGCAGTTTAGGGGGCGGGAGGGGCCACGAGCAGTACTTC
-	16	TRBD1	TRBJ2-2	TRBV19	CASRTTGGLNTGELFF	TGTGCCAGTAGAACAACAGGGGGCCTGAACACCGGGGAGCTGTTTTTT
-	13	-	TRBJ2-3	TRBV5-1	CASSLGAKYTQYF	TGCGCCAGCAGCTTGGGAGCCAAATATACGCAGTATTTT
-	14	-	TRBJ2-4	TRBV11-2	CASSSRLAKNIQYF	TGTGCCAGCAGCTCCCGTTTAGCCAAAAACATTCAGTACTTC
-	15	-	TRBJ1-6	TRBV5-1	CASSLWANGDSPLHF	TGCGCCAGCAGCTTATGGGCAAACGGTGATTCACCCCTCCACTTT
-	16	-	TRBJ2-1	TRBV12-2	CASRQRSLTLFNEQFF	TGTGCAAGTCGCCAAAGATCTTTGACCCTTTTCAATGAGCAGTTCTTC
-	13	TRBD1	TRBJ1-4	TRBV30	CAWGRDRNEKLFF	TGTGCCTGGGGGAGGGACAGGAACGAAAAACTGTTTTTT
-	14	-	TRBJ2-7	TRBV9	CASSVTTLSYEQYF	TGTGCCAGCAGCGTAACGACACTCTCCTACGAGCAGTACTTC
-	15	-	TRBJ1-1	TRBV11-1	CASRSGWGRGTEAFF	TGTGCCAGCAGGTCGGGCTGGGGAAGAGGAACTGAAGCTTTCTTT
-	14	-	TRBJ1-3	TRBV9	CASNTGVPGNTIYF	TGTGCCAGCAATACGGGGGTCCCTGGAAACACCATATATTTT
-	16	TRBD2	TRBJ2-3	TRBV9	CASSVVAGGSSDTQYF	TGTGCCAGCAGCGTAGTTGCGGGGGGTAGCTCAGATACGCAGTATTTT
-	13	-	TRBJ1-5	TRBV30	CAWSVGSNQPQHF	TGTGCCTGGAGTGTGGGCAGCAATCAGCCCCAGCATTTT
-	16	-	TRBJ2-7	TRBV28	CASSLGAGPKGDEQYF	TGTGCCAGCAGTTTAGGCGCCGGCCCCAAAGGGGACGAGCAGTACTTC
-	11	-	TRBJ2-3	TRBV6-1	CASPSTDTQYF	TGTGCCAGCCCGAGCACAGATACGCAGTATTTT
once	13	-	TRBJ1-1	TRBV14	CASRGADRPEAFF	TGTGCCAGCAGGGGGGCGGATAGACCTGAAGCTTTCTTT
-	15	-	TRBJ1-5	TRBV28	CASSLRSPQNQPQHF	TGTGCCAGCAGTTTACGGTCTCCCCAAAATCAGCCCCAGCATTTT
-	13	-	TRBJ2-7	TRBV2	CASRPDTSYEQYF	TGTGCCAGCAGACCCGACACTTCCTACGAGCAGTACTTC
-	11	-	TRBJ2-5	TRBV19	CASTMGTTQYF	TGTGCCAGTACCATGGGGACGACCCAGTACTTC
-	16	TRBD1	TRBJ2-2	TRBV9	CASSPRTGRNTGELFF	TGTGCCAGCAGCCCAAGGACAGGGAGGAACACCGGGGAGCTGTTTTTT
-	16	TRBD2	TRBJ2-7	TRBV13	CASSLGYGLADYEQYF	TGTGCCAGCAGCTTAGGCTACGGACTAGCAGACTACGAGCAGTACTTC
-	13	-	TRBJ1-5	TRBV19	CASSIDSFGPQHF	TGTGCCAGTAGTATAGATTCATTCGGGCCCCAGCATTTT
-	15	-	TRBJ2-7	TRBV28	CASSLSGWSSYEQYF	TGTGCCAGCAGTTTAAGCGGCTGGAGCTCCTACGAGCAGTACTTC
-	12	-	TRBJ1-3	TRBV9	CASSVGGNTIYF	TGTGCCAGCAGCGTAGGGGGAAACACCATATATTTT